This T cell receptor beta chain was sequenced in a study of blood T cell repertoires in COVID-19. Study-wide background: From the United States, Italy and Spain came samples of acute and convalescent COVID-19.

TCRdb keeps only in-frame clones here, not all; method: immunoSEQ multiplex PCR. Of around 210,000 clones listed, about 90% are singletons. This CDR3 has 14 amino acids. Trimming cost V 3 bases and J 8 bases, with 14 bases left between them. CDR1 is MDHEN and CDR2 is SYDVKM in the germline V gene. This sequence was found in a woman in her 70s with acute or convalescent COVID-19. The source material was peripheral blood. This sequence joins TRBV28 and TRBJ2-1, with D tentatively TRBD2 (6 bases). The CDR3 DNA reads as TGTGCCAGCAGTTTGCCCCAGGGCGGGGATGAGCAGTTCTTC. It translates to CASSLPQGGDEQFF.